The 3 T cell receptor beta chains below all came from one sample that was sequenced in a study of HIV-infected patients and healthy controls (dated by TCRdb to the mid-2010s). The library was built by means of 5' RACE. Reads for this sample came from an Illumina MiSeq. Using SuperScript III with primers targeting the alpha and beta constant regions, around 530 ng of RNA was reverse transcribed. Alpha and beta chain libraries were generated separately via chain-specific third strand synthesis with multiplexing indices. TCRdb redid the processing of the public reads, applying fastp at Q25 and MiXCR, and retained in-frame beta chains. Each entry is one CDR3 protein sequence, shown with its most common DNA and genes. This sample is represented by just over 15,000 distinct CDR3 sequences; roughly 7.7% of them were singletons. More than 7.5% of the sample rests with the top ten. Since whole blood was used without any cell fractionation, the repertoire reflected all peripheral T cells in unsorted form.

Sample: blood. These receptor sequences come from an adult in good health.

This clonotype was detected ten times or more. The rearrangement joins TRBV5-1 to TRBJ1-1, with 10 nucleotides matching TRBD1. The V segment lost 4 bases and the J segment 3 bases; nucleotides outside the gene matches: 12. The CDR3 has 17 residues. Germline CDR1 is SGHRS and CDR2 is YFSETQ. This chain's CDR3 is CASSPPGQGTSDTEAFF. As DNA, the CDR3 is TGCGCCAGCAGCCCGCCGGGACAGGGGACTTCGGACACTGAAGCTTTCTTT.

This clonotype was recorded at least ten times. The chain carries TRBV9 and TRBJ1-1; 9 bases are a match to TRBD1. This CDR3 is built from 15 residues. Losses at the gene ends were 2 bases for V and 5 bases for J; bases not matched to a gene: 7. The germline V gene encodes CDR1 SGDLS and CDR2 YYNGEE. CDR3 DNA: TGTGCCAGCAGCGTTACAGGGGGCGCTTATACTGAAGCTTTCTTT. This gives the protein CASSVTGGAYTEAFF.

This clonotype was detected ten times or more. The chain has TRBV2 and TRBJ2-2; 14 nucleotides align to TRBD2. There are 16 residues in the CDR3. From germline, CDR1 is SNHLY and CDR2 FYNNEI. V gave up 7 bases and J gave up 6 bases; unmatched junction bases: 7. DNA of the CDR3: TGTGCCAGCACCCAGGGACTAGCGGGAGCCCCCGGGGAGCTGTTTTTT. This translates into CASTQGLAGAPGELFF. Filled out from reference TRBV2 and TRBJ2-2, the complete variable domain reads EPEVTQTPSHQVTQMGQEVILRCVPISNHLYFYWYRQILGQKVEFLVSFYNNEISEKSEIFDDQFSVERPDGSNFTLKIRSTKLEDSAMYFCASTQGLAGAPGELFFGEGSRLTVL.